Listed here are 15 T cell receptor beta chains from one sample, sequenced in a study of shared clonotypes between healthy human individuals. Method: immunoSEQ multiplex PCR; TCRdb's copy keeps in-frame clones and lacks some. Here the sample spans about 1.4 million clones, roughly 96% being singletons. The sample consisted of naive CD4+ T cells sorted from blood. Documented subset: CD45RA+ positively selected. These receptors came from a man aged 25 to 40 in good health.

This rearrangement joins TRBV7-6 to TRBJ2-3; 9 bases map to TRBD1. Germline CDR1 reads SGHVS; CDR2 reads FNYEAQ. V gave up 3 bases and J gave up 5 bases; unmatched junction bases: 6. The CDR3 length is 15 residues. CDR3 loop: CASSFGTGPKDTQYF. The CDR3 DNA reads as TGTGCCAGCAGCTTCGGGACAGGGCCGAAAGATACGCAGTATTTT.

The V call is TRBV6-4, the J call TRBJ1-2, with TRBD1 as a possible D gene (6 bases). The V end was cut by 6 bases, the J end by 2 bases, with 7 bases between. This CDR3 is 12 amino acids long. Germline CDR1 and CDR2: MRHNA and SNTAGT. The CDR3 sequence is CASSDRNYGYTF. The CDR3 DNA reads TGTGCCAGCAGCGACAGGAACTATGGCTACACCTTC.

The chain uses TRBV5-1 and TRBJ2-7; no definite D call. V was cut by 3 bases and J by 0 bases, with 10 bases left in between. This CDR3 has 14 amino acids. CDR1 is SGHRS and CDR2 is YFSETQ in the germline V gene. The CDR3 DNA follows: TGCGCCAGCAGCTCTGACGGAACCTCCTACGAGCAGTACTTC. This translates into CASSSDGTSYEQYF.

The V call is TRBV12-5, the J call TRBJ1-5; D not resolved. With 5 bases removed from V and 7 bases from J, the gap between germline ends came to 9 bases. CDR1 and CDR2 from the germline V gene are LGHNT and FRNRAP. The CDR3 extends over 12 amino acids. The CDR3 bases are TGTGCTAGTGGTGCAGATTGGCAGCCCCAGCATTTT. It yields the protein CASGADWQPQHF.

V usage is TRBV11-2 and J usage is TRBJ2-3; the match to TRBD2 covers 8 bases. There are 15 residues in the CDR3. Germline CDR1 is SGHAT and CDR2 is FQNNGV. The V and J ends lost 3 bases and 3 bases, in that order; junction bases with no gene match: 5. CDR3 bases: TGTGCCAGCAGCTTTATGGGACTAGAGACAGATACGCAGTATTTT. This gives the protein CASSFMGLETDTQYF.

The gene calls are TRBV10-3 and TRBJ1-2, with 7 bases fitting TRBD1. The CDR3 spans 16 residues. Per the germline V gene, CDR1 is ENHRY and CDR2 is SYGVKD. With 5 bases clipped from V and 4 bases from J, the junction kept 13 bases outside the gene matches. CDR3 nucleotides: TGTGCCATCAGTAACGTTCCGGGACAGACTTTCTATGGCTACACCTTC. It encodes CAISNVPGQTFYGYTF.

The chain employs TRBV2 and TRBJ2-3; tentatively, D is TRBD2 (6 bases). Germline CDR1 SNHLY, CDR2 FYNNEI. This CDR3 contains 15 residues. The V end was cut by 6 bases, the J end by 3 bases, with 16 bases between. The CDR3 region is CASSGDGGATDTQYF. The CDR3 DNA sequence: TGTGCCAGCAGCGGGGACGGAGGGGCGACAGATACGCAGTATTTT.

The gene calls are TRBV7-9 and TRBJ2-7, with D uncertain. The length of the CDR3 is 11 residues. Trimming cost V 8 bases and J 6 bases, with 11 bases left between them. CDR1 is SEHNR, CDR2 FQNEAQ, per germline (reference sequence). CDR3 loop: CASQETREQYF. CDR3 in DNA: TGTGCCAGCCAAGAGACCCGCGAGCAGTACTTC.

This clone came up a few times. The CDR3 bases are TGTGCCAGCAGCTTAGCCCGGGCTGAAGCTTTCTTT. Protein product: CASSLARAEAFF. The rearrangement uses TRBV7-9 and TRBJ1-1; no definite D call. The CDR3 has 12 residues. From germline, CDR1 is SEHNR and CDR2 FQNEAQ (reference sequence). V lost 0 bases to trimming and J lost 6 bases, with 5 bases between them. Drawing the rest from reference TRBV7-9 and TRBJ1-1, the complete variable domain is DTGVSQNPRHKITKRGQNVTFRCDPISEHNRLYWYRQTLGQGPEFLTYFQNEAQLEKSRLLSDRFSAERPKGSFSTLEIQRTEQGDSAMYLCASSLARAEAFFGQGTRLTVV.

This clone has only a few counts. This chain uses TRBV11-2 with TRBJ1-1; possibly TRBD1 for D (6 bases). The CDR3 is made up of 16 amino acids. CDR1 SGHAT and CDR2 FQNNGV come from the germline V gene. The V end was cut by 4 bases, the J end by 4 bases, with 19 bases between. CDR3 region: CASSSLTGARSTEAFF. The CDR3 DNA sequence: TGTGCCAGCAGCTCCCTTACGGGGGCCAGGAGCACTGAAGCTTTCTTT.

The CDR3 DNA reads as TGTGCAAGTCGCTTTACAGGGATTAGGGTCGAACAGGGGGCTGCTGAAAAACTGTTTTTT. It specifies CASRFTGIRVEQGAAEKLFF. The J gene is TRBJ1-4, the V gene TRBV12-2; the table's D call TRBD1 went unverified against the DNA. TRBV12-2 is assigned pseudogene status. This CDR3 is built from 20 residues.

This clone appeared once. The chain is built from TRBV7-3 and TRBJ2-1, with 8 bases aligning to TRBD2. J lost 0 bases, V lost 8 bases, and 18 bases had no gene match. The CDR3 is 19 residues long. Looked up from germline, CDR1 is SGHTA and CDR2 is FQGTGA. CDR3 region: CASGYLAGGFLSSYNEQFF. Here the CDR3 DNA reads TGTGCCAGCGGGTACCTGGCGGGAGGCTTCTTATCCTCCTACAATGAGCAGTTCTTC.

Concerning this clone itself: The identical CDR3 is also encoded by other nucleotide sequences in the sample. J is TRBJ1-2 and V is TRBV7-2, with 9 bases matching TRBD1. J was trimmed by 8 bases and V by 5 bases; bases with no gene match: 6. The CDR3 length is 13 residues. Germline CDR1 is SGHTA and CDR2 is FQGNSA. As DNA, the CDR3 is TGTGCCAGCAGCCTGGGACAGGGATACGGCTACACCTTC. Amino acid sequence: CASSLGQGYGYTF.

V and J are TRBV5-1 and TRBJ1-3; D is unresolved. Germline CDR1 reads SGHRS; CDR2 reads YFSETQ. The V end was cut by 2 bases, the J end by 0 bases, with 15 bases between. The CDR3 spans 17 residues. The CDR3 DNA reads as TGCGCCAGCAGCTTTGTCCCCCAAGAAAGCTCTGGAAACACCATATATTTT. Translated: CASSFVPQESSGNTIYF.

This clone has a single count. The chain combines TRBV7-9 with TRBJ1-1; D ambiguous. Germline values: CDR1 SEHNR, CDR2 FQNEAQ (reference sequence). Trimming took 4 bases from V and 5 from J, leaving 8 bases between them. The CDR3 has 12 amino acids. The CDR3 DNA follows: TGTGCCAGCAGCTCTCACGATACTGAAGCTTTCTTT. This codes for CASSSHDTEAFF.